Sequencing of this T cell receptor (beta chain) was carried out in a study of response to subunit inactivated influenza vaccine. Using its own MiXCR run on the RT-PCR reads, TCRdb lists one record per CDR3 protein. In the table there are 300,000 to 350,000 distinct CDR3 sequences, 21% of which are singletons. This clonotype has a handful of counts. The antigen is not known. Study observations and caveats: Authors proposed each seasonal influenza vaccination draws in few new T cells.

This CDR3 is 18 amino acids long. Germline trimming cut 5 bases from V and 0 bases from J; bases unmatched to any gene: 7. Sequenced here: PBMCs from blood, sampled about 20 months after vaccination. The V call is TRBV12-3 or TRBV12-4, the J call TRBJ2-6; 10 bases are shared with TRBD1. This receptor was obtained from a man aged 45 to 75 who received an inactivated influenza vaccine. The CDR3 sequence: CASSQGQGKSSGANVLTF. The CDR3 region has the DNA TGTGCCAGCAGTCAGGGACAGGGGAAAAGCTCTGGGGCCAACGTCCTGACTTTC.